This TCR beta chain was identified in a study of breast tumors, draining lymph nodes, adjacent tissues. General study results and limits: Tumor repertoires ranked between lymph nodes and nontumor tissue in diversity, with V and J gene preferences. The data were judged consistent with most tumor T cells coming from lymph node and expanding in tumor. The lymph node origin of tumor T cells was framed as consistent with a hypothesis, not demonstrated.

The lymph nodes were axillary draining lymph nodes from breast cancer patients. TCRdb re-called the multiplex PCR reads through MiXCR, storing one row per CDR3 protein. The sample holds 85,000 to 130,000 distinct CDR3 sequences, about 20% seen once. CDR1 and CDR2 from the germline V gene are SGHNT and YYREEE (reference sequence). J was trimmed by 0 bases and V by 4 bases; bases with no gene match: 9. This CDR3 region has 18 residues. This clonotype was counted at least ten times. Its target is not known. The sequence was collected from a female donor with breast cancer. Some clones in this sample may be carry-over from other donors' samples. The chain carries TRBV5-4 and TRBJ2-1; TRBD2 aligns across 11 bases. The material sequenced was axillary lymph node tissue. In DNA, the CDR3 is TGTGCCAGCAGCCCTCACCCGACTAGCGGGGCCTCCTACAATGAGCAGTTCTTC. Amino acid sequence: CASSPHPTSGASYNEQFF.